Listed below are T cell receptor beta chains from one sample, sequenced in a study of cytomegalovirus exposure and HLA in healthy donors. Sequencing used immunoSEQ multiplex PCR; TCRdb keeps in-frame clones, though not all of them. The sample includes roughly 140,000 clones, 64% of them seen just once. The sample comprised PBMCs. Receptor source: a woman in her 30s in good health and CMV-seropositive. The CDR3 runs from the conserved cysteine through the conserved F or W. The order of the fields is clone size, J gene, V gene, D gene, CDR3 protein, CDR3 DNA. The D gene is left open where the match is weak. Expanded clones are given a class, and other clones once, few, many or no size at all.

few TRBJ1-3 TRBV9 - CASSVGSGAGNTIYF TGTGCCAGCAGCGTAGGATCAGGGGCTGGAAACACCATATATTTT
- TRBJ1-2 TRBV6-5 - CASSQSTAGYTF TGTGCCAGCAGTCAATCGACAGCAGGCTACACCTTC
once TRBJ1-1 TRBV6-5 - CASSYSVLPRNTEAFF TGTGCCAGCAGTTACTCGGTGCTGCCCAGGAACACTGAAGCTTTCTTT
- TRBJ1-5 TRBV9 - CASSGPSGDNQPQHF TGTGCCAGCAGCGGTCCTTCAGGGGACAATCAGCCCCAGCATTTT
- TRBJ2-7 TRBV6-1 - CASSEALRGLLGSYEQYF TGTGCCAGCAGTGAAGCGCTTCGAGGGCTCCTTGGCTCCTACGAGCAGTACTTC
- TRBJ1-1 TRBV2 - CASSAYPHSEGTEAFF TGTGCCAGCAGTGCTTACCCCCATTCTGAGGGCACTGAAGCTTTCTTT
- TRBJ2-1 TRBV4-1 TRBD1 CASSLTDRGAGEQFF TGCGCCAGCAGCCTTACTGACAGGGGGGCGGGTGAGCAGTTCTTC
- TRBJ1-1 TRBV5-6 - CASSSYLTGLTDTEAFF TGTGCCAGCAGCTCGTACTTGACGGGACTCACGGACACTGAAGCTTTCTTT
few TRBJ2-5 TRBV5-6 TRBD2 CASSLWTGGPGVPQETQYF TGTGCCAGCAGCTTGTGGACGGGAGGGCCGGGAGTGCCCCAAGAGACCCAGTACTTC
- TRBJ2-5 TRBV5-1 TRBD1 CASSLADRRKETQYF TGCGCCAGCAGCTTGGCGGACAGGAGGAAAGAGACCCAGTACTTC
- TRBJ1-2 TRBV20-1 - CSARVAVGYTF TGCAGTGCTAGAGTCGCAGTTGGCTACACCTTC
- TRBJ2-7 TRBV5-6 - CASRERATGTYEQYF TGTGCCAGCAGGGAGAGGGCGACAGGTACCTACGAGCAGTACTTC
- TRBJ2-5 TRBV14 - CASSQGLLMRETQYF TGTGCCAGCAGCCAAGGTCTACTCATGAGGGAGACCCAGTACTTC
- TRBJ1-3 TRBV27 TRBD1 CASSATGDVSGNTIYF TGTGCCAGCAGTGCGACAGGGGATGTCTCTGGAAACACCATATATTTT
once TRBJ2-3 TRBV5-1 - CASSGGGTQYF TGCGCCAGCAGCGGGGGAGGTACGCAGTATTTT
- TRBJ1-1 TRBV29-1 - CSVEGLQGGGTEAFF TGCAGCGTTGAGGGACTCCAAGGGGGGGGCACTGAAGCTTTCTTT
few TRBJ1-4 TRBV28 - CASLADTRKLFF TGTGCCAGCCTGGCCGATACCAGAAAACTGTTTTTT
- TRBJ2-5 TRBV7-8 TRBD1 CASSQNRGSETQYF TGTGCCAGCAGCCAAAACAGGGGATCGGAGACCCAGTACTTC
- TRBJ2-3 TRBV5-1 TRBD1 CASSSPTGTVTDTQYF TGCGCCAGCAGCTCTCCAACCGGGACAGTCACAGATACGCAGTATTTT
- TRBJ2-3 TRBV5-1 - CASSFADTQYF TGCGCCAGCAGCTTCGCAGATACGCAGTATTTT
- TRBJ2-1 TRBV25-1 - CASTTRKDEQFF TGTGCCAGCACAACTCGTAAAGATGAGCAGTTCTTC
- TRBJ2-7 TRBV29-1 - CSVEFKQGYEQYF TGCAGCGTGGAATTCAAGCAGGGGTACGAGCAGTACTTC
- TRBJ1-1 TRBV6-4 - CASSDSFRQKNTEAFF TGTGCCAGCAGTGACTCCTTTCGACAGAAGAACACTGAAGCTTTCTTT
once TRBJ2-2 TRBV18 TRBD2 CASSPRGIGRADTGELFF TGTGCCAGCTCACCACGAGGCATCGGGAGGGCCGACACCGGGGAGCTGTTTTTT
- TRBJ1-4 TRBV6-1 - CASSDLGSSNGEKLFF TGTGCCAGCAGTGACCTTGGGAGCTCGAACGGCGAAAAACTGTTTTTT
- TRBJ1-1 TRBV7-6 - CASSLKPSRDNSNTEAFF TGTGCCAGCAGCCTGAAGCCCTCCCGGGACAACTCGAACACTGAAGCTTTCTTT
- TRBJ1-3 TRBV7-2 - CASSFESSGNTIYF TGTGCCAGCAGCTTCGAGTCCTCTGGAAACACCATATATTTT
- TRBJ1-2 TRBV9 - CASSEGNYGYTF TGTGCCAGCAGCGAGGGGAACTATGGCTACACCTTC
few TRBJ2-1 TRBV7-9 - CASSSGRAPGEQFF TGTGCCAGCAGCTCAGGCCGGGCCCCAGGGGAGCAGTTCTTC
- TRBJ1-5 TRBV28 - CASSLYRSYSNQPQHF TGTGCCAGCAGTTTATACAGGAGCTATAGCAATCAGCCCCAGCATTTT
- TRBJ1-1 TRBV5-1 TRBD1 CASSLWTGNTEAFF TGCGCCAGCAGCTTATGGACAGGGAACACTGAAGCTTTCTTT
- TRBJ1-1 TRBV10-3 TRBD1 CAISAVPGQGLNTEAFF TGTGCCATCAGTGCCGTTCCGGGACAGGGGCTCAACACTGAAGCTTTCTTT
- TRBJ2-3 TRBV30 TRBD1 CAWSEAMTGFTDTQYF TGTGCCTGGAGTGAAGCGATGACAGGGTTCACAGATACGCAGTATTTT
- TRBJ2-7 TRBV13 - CASSLGLNTEQYF TGTGCCAGCAGCTTAGGCCTGAACACCGAGCAGTACTTC
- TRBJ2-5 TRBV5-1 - CASRSGPGGWETQYF TGCGCCAGCAGGTCCGGGCCCGGAGGTTGGGAGACCCAGTACTTC
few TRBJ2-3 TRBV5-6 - CASDTSTDTQYF TGTGCCAGCGATACTAGCACAGATACGCAGTATTTT
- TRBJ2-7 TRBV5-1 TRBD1 CASSLGGTGPHEQYF TGCGCCAGCAGCTTGGGGGGGACAGGCCCCCACGAGCAGTACTTC
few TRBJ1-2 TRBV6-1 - CASSEVGTEGGYTF TGTGCCAGCAGTGAAGTGGGGACTGAGGGTGGCTACACCTTC
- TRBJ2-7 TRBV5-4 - CASSLAGDIYEQYF TGTGCCAGCAGCTTGGCAGGGGATATCTACGAGCAGTACTTC
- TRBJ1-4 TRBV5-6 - CASSLRGHNEKLFF TGTGCCAGCAGCTTACGGGGACACAATGAAAAACTGTTTTTT
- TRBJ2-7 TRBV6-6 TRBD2 CASSYWASGDYEQYF TGTGCCAGCAGTTACTGGGCTAGCGGGGATTACGAGCAGTACTTC
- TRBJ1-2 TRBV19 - CATGQSYGYTF TGTGCCACCGGACAGTCCTATGGCTACACCTTC
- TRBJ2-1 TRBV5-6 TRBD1 CASSSLTGGVEQFF TGTGCCAGCAGCTCCCTGACAGGGGGCGTGGAGCAGTTCTTC
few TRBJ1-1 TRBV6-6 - CASSWAGNTEAFF TGTGCCAGCAGTTGGGCAGGGAACACTGAAGCTTTCTTT
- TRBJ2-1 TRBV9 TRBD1 CASSTRDSPSSYNEQFF TGTGCCAGCAGCACCCGGGACAGCCCCAGCTCCTACAATGAGCAGTTCTTC
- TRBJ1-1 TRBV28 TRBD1 CASSQWGQAMNTEAFF TGTGCCAGCAGCCAATGGGGACAGGCTATGAACACTGAAGCTTTCTTT
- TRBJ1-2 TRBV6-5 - CASSPQGNYGYTF TGTGCCAGCAGCCCCCAGGGAAACTATGGCTACACCTTC
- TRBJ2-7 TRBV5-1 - CASSLAPGVGEQYF TGCGCCAGCAGCTTGGCCCCGGGGGTGGGCGAGCAGTACTTC
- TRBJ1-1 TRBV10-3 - CATGIGDTEAFF TGTGCCACCGGAATAGGGGACACTGAAGCTTTCTTT
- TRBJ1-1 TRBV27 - CASNFIGEGSTEAFF TGTGCCAGTAACTTCATAGGGGAGGGTAGCACTGAAGCTTTCTTT
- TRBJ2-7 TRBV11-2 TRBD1 CASSLAGTGGYEQYF TGTGCCAGCAGCTTAGCCGGGACAGGGGGCTACGAGCAGTACTTC
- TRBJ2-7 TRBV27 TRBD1 CATTDRVPGKQYF TGTGCCACTACCGACAGGGTTCCGGGCAAGCAGTACTTC
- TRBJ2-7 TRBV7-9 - CASRSVIGGSYEQYF TGTGCCAGCAGATCTGTTATAGGGGGATCCTACGAGCAGTACTTC
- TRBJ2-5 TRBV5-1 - CASRKDRQETQYF TGCGCCAGCAGGAAGGACAGACAAGAGACCCAGTACTTC